These 26 T cell receptor beta chains share one sample of origin, sequenced in a study of tumor-infiltrating lymphocytes in primary liver carcinoma. TCR beta cDNA was reverse-transcribed from approximately 0.45 ug of total RNA. The reaction used a constant-region primer and ProtoScript II reverse transcriptase. Slightly modified ARM-PCR, run as three nested multiplex PCR rounds, produced the TCR beta libraries. The study ran its first two PCR rounds for roughly 11 cycles each, using TRBV1-TRBV30 forward primers and a C-beta reverse primer. A single record per CDR3 protein comes from TCRdb applying MiXCR to the multiplex PCR reads. The sample includes 300,000 to 400,000 distinct CDR3 sequences, roughly two thirds of them seen just once. Researchers drew blood RNA from unsorted whole blood and extracted germline DNA as well. Sequenced: peripheral blood. The receptors derive from a man aged 35 to 55 with primary liver carcinoma and hepatitis B virus infection.

Concerning this clonotype itself: This clone may be a read error of a much larger clone one base away. The chain combines TRBV4-3 with TRBJ2-1; 13 bases agree with TRBD2. The CDR3 totals 18 residues. Looked up from germline, CDR1 is LGHNA and CDR2 is YSLEER. J gave up 0 bases and V 0 bases, and 2 bases lay outside the gene matches. CDR3 nucleotide sequence: TGCGCCAGCAGCCAAGAGGGACTAGCGGGAATCTCCTACAATGAGCAGTTCTTC. This translates into CASSQEGLAGISYNEQFF.

CDR3 bases: TGTGCCAGCAGCCGAGCGGCGGCGAGCGGGAGAAGAGGGGAGCTGTTTTTT. As protein: CASSRAAASGRRGELFF. J is TRBJ2-2 and V is TRBV11-2, with 8 bases aligning to TRBD2. CDR1 and CDR2 from the germline V gene are SGHAT and FQNNGV. The V segment lost 5 bases and the J segment 8 bases; nucleotides outside the gene matches: 16. The CDR3 length is 17 residues. Full variable domain (outside the CDR3, taken from reference TRBV11-2 and TRBJ2-2): EAGVAQSPRYKIIEKRQSVAFWCNPISGHATLYWYQQILGQGPKLLIQFQNNGVVDDSQLPKDRFSAERLKGVDSTLKIQPAKLEDSAVYLCASSRAAASGRRGELFFGEGSRLTVL.

About this clonotype: Just one base apart from a much larger clone, this may be a read error. The chain carries TRBV12-3 or TRBV12-4 and TRBJ1-2; D call uncertain. This CDR3 is built from 13 residues. This CDR3 reads CASSFTANYGDTF. Here the CDR3 DNA reads TGTGCCAGCAGTTTCACCGCTAACTATGGCGACACCTTC.

The chain has TRBV28 and TRBJ2-3; the D call may be TRBD1 or TRBD2 (7 bases each). The germline gives CDR1 MDHEN, CDR2 SYDVKM. The V end was cut by 6 bases, the J end by 4 bases, with 14 bases between. This CDR3 region has 14 residues. CDR3 sequence (DNA): TGTGCCAGCAGACGACAGGGAGGGTCAGATACGCAGTATTTT. Translating gives CASRRQGGSDTQYF.

With respect to this clonotype: A junction end diverges from the germline sequence, so it may reflect a read error. This chain links TRBV29-1 with TRBJ2-1; TRBD1 agrees at 8 bases. The germline V gene encodes CDR1 SQVTM and CDR2 ANQGSEA. This CDR3 is built from 14 residues. CDR3 nucleotides: TGCAGCATTGAAAGGGGACAGGACTACAATGAGCAGTTCTTC. This gives the protein CSIERGQDYNEQFF.

This clonotype was observed a handful of times. This sequence joins TRBV7-9 and TRBJ2-7; tentatively, D is TRBD2 (5 bases). This CDR3 has 15 amino acids. Germline-derived CDR1 and CDR2 are SEHNR and FQNEAQ (reference sequence). V lost 2 bases and J lost 0, with 11 bases in between. CDR3 sequence (DNA): TGTGCCAGCAGCTTATCGGGGTCGAGCTCCTACGAGCAGTACTTC. Residues: CASSLSGSSSYEQYF.

The V call is TRBV2, the J call TRBJ2-2; 12 positions agree with TRBD1. The CDR3 has 16 amino acids. Trimming took 1 base from V and 7 from J; bases not matched to a gene: 4. Germline assignment: CDR1 SNHLY and CDR2 FYNNEI. CDR3 region: CASSEVGQGAGGELFF. The CDR3 nucleotides read TGTGCCAGCAGTGAAGTGGGACAGGGGGCCGGCGGGGAGCTGTTTTTT.

The CDR3 DNA sequence: TGTGTCACCTGGACTCTCGACACAGATACGCAGTATTTT. It yields the protein CVTWTLDTDTQYF. This chain connects TRBV7-9 to TRBJ2-3; weak D call: TRBD2 (5 bases). The CDR3 length is 13 residues. Germline V CDR1 and CDR2: SEHNR, FQNEAQ (reference sequence).

This clonotype was found once. It may be a read error: a sequence one base away is much more abundant. J is TRBJ2-3 and V is TRBV6-1; 11 bases match TRBD2. This CDR3 contains 15 residues. Germline V gene sequence: CDR1 MNHNS, CDR2 SASEGT. The CDR3 loop is CASRTTSGVSDRQYF. The CDR3 coding sequence is TGTGCCAGTCGTACGACTAGCGGGGTCTCAGATAGGCAGTATTTT.

Points on this clonotype: A much bigger clone sits one base away, suggesting this may be a read error. This rearrangement joins TRBV6-5 to TRBJ2-7; 7 bases align to TRBD2. Germline V gene lookup returns CDR1 MNHEY and CDR2 SVGAGI. This CDR3 has 14 amino acids. CDR3 coding DNA: TGTGTCAGCAGTTACCCGGGGAGGGTCCACGAGCAGTACTTC. This gives the protein CVSSYPGRVHEQYF.

The gene calls are TRBV7-9 and TRBJ2-3, with 8 bases lining up with TRBD2. Germline-derived CDR1 and CDR2 are SEHNR and FQNEAQ (reference sequence). With 7 bases clipped from V and 1 base from J, the junction kept 13 bases outside the gene matches. This CDR3 spans 17 amino acids. DNA of the CDR3: TGTGCCAGCAACTGGCGGAAAAGCGGGAGCGGCACAGATACGCAGTATTTT. It specifies CASNWRKSGSGTDTQYF.

The chain recombines TRBV28 with TRBJ2-5, with 12 positions matching TRBD2. Germline V CDR1 and CDR2: MDHEN, SYDVKM. CDR3 length: 14 residues. The junction had 6 bases not matched to a gene; V was cut back by 5 bases and J by 8 bases. The CDR3 DNA follows: TGTGCCAGCAGTCCCCGGACTAGCGGGGTTACCCAGTACTTC. Translating it yields CASSPRTSGVTQYF.

About this clonotype: The junction departs from germline at one end; a sequencing error may be responsible. CDR3 sequence (DNA): TGTGCCAGCCTAGACATCGGGGAGCTGTTATTT. Protein product: CASLDIGELLF. V and J are TRBV6-8 and TRBJ2-2, with D tentatively TRBD2 (5 bases). The CDR3 runs 11 residues. CDR1 and CDR2 (germline): MNHGY, SAAAGT.

This clonotype was counted at least ten times. The V gene is TRBV5-4, the J gene TRBJ2-7; 7 positions agree with TRBD1. CDR3 length: 15 residues. V trimming: 4 bases; J trimming: 7 bases; junction bases outside the gene matches: 14. The germline V gene encodes CDR1 SGHNT and CDR2 YYREEE (reference sequence). The CDR3 bases are TGTGCCAGCAGCGGACAGGCCCAGGGTCGTAGGGAGCAGTACTTC. Its protein product is CASSGQAQGRREQYF.

This clonotype was seen at least ten times. The V gene is TRBV29-1, the J gene TRBJ2-2; TRBD2 is a possible D gene (5 bases). Germline assignment: CDR1 SQVTM and CDR2 ANQGSEA. The CDR3 runs 14 residues. V lost 5 bases to trimming and J lost 5 bases, with 15 bases between them. CDR3 loop: CSVIVGEGTGELFF. The CDR3 nucleotides read TGCAGCGTTATAGTCGGAGAGGGTACCGGGGAGCTGTTTTTT.

Turning to this clonotype: One end of the junction does not line up with germline, which may come from a read error. The chain recombines TRBV7-9 with TRBJ2-3; 8 bases are a match to TRBD2. CDR3 length equals 16 residues. The germline V gene encodes CDR1 SEHNR and CDR2 FQNEAQ (reference sequence). The CDR3 nucleotides are TGTGCCAGCAGCTTGGGGACTAGTGGAAGCACAGATACGCATTATTTT. Its protein is CASSLGTSGSTDTHYF.

This clonotype occurred once. The V and J genes are TRBV11-2 and TRBJ1-1, with D possibly matching TRBD1 (5 bases). The CDR3 length is 15 residues. V lost 2 bases to trimming and J lost 5 bases, with 15 bases between them. Germline V gives CDR1 SGHAT, CDR2 FQNNGV. The CDR3 protein is CASSLTGLGLTEAFF. The CDR3 DNA reads as TGTGCCAGCAGCTTAACGGGACTGGGGCTAACTGAAGCTTTCTTT.

This clonotype was seen once. An end of the junction does not agree with germline; a read error may underlie this. The genes are TRBV11-2 and TRBJ2-7; possible D gene TRBD2, 5 bases. This CDR3 comprises 16 residues. CDR1 is SGHAT and CDR2 is FQNNGV in the germline V gene. CDR3 sequence (DNA): TGTGCCAGCAGCTTTGAGGGCGGAAGGAGCTCCTACGAGCACTACTTC. Its protein is CASSFEGGRSSYEHYF.

This clonotype appeared once. This chain uses TRBV11-2 with TRBJ2-2; D possibly matches TRBD1 or TRBD2 (5 bases each). Trimming stripped 5 bases from V and 4 bases from J, with 11 bases between. The CDR3 runs 14 residues. From germline, CDR1 is SGHAT and CDR2 FQNNGV. CDR3 sequence: CASSRDGFTGELFF. The CDR3 DNA is TGTGCCAGCAGCAGGGACGGATTCACCGGGGAGCTGTTTTTT. Complete variable domain (other parts from reference TRBV11-2 and TRBJ2-2): EAGVAQSPRYKIIEKRQSVAFWCNPISGHATLYWYQQILGQGPKLLIQFQNNGVVDDSQLPKDRFSAERLKGVDSTLKIQPAKLEDSAVYLCASSRDGFTGELFFGEGSRLTVL.

This clonotype was observed many times. V is TRBV6-6 and J is TRBJ2-7; 13 bases agree with TRBD2. V lost 7 bases and J lost 6; bases outside the gene matches: 12. The CDR3 is made up of 16 amino acids. Germline CDR1 MNHNY, CDR2 SVGAGI (reference sequence). Written as DNA, the CDR3 is TGTGCCAGCACCAAGCTGCAACTAGCGGGAGGGATCGAGCAGTACTTC. Its translation: CASTKLQLAGGIEQYF.

For this clonotype: No conserved phenylalanine or tryptophan ends this CDR3, so it is likely a read error. The rearrangement uses TRBV10-3 and TRBJ1-1; 7 bases fit TRBD1. CDR3 length: 15 residues. The V gene's germline CDR1 is ENHRY and CDR2 SYGVKD. Trimming took 6 bases from V and 4 from J; bases not matched to a gene: 11. The CDR3 DNA reads TGTGCCATCAGCAGACAGGGCCCCGGGAGCACTGAAGCTTTCCTT. As protein: CAISRQGPGSTEAFL.

A word on this clonotype: This clone may be a read error of a much larger clone one base away. The chain links TRBV10-3 to TRBJ2-5; TRBD1 or TRBD2 may be the D gene (5 bases each). Trimming pared 5 bases from V and 3 bases from J, leaving 13 bases between. Germline CDR1 reads ENHRY; CDR2 reads SYGVKD. The CDR3 is made up of 14 amino acids. The CDR3 sequence: CAISPGAGKETQYF. The CDR3 DNA sequence: TGTGCCATCAGTCCCGGGGCAGGGAAAGAGACCCAGTACTTC.

This clonotype showed up just a few times. This sequence may be a read error, since a much larger clone differs from it by one base. This chain uses TRBV6-5 with TRBJ1-2; D is possibly TRBD1 (5 bases). The CDR3 covers 15 residues. V lost 3 bases to trimming and J lost 4 bases, with 15 bases between them. Germline assignment: CDR1 MNHEY and CDR2 SVGAGI. CDR3 sequence reads: CASSYPGHESYGYTF. The CDR3, as DNA: TGTGCCAGCAGTTATCCCGGACATGAGAGCTATGGCTACACCTTC.

This clonotype was recorded many times. The chain couples TRBV12-3 or TRBV12-4 to TRBJ1-3; D gene uncertain. The CDR3 runs to 15 residues. The V and J ends lost 5 bases and 0 bases respectively, with 11 bases between them. The CDR3 region is CASSGWFSSGNTIYF. CDR3 nucleotides: TGTGCCAGCAGTGGGTGGTTTTCCTCTGGAAACACCATATATTTT.

Remarks on this clonotype: A much larger clone sits a single nucleotide away, making a read error possible. The CDR3 does not close with the conserved phenylalanine or tryptophan, likely indicating a read error. This chain uses TRBV4-2 with TRBJ2-1, with 7 nucleotides matching TRBD1. J was trimmed by 4 bases and V by 1 base; bases with no gene match: 1. In germline, CDR1 is LGHNA, CDR2 YNFKEQ. The CDR3 is 14 residues long. This CDR3 reads CASSQGTGYNEQFL. Written as DNA, the CDR3 is TGTGCCAGCAGCCAAGGGACAGGATACAATGAGCAGTTCTTA.

The rearrangement uses TRBV11-2 and TRBJ2-7; 7 positions match TRBD2. The germline gives CDR1 SGHAT, CDR2 FQNNGV. V shed 9 bases and J 2 bases; nucleotides not matched to a gene: 10. The CDR3 runs to 14 residues. CDR3 loop: CASSNGTTPYEQYF. DNA for the CDR3: TGTGCCAGTAGCAACGGGACTACCCCCTACGAGCAGTACTTC.